Listed below are T cell receptor beta chains from one sample, sequenced in a study of neurological immune-mediated disorders. TCRdb called the 5' RACE reads again in MiXCR, with one record for every CDR3 protein. The profile shows about 84,000 distinct CDR3 sequences, roughly 4.3% of them singletons. The sample was PBMCs. These receptors were collected from a woman aged 55-75 years with multiple sclerosis. The CDR3 runs from the conserved cysteine through the conserved F or W. Fields, in order: V gene, clone size, D gene, J gene, CDR3 DNA, CDR3 protein. D genes are given only for firm matches. Size tells how often a clone was seen (once, few, many) or the class of an expanded clone, and some rows leave it out.

v_gene: TRBV12-3/TRBV12-4
abundance: many
d_gene: .
j_gene: TRBJ1-1
CDR3nt: TGTGCCAGCAGTTTTGCCGGGCTCCCGGCTGAAGCTTTCTTT
CDR3aa: CASSFAGLPAEAFF

v_gene: TRBV5-1
abundance: many
d_gene: TRBD2
j_gene: TRBJ2-6
CDR3nt: TGCGCCAGCAGCTTCGCGGGGGGTTCTGGGGCCAACGTCCTGACTTTC
CDR3aa: CASSFAGGSGANVLTF

v_gene: TRBV6-6
abundance: many
d_gene: .
j_gene: TRBJ1-5
CDR3nt: TGTGCCAGCAGGGTCCGGGGAGATCAGCCCCAGCATTTT
CDR3aa: CASRVRGDQPQHF

v_gene: TRBV5-1
abundance: .
d_gene: .
j_gene: TRBJ2-2
CDR3nt: TGCGCCAGCAGCTTGCTTGCAGGGAGGAACACCGGGGAGCTGTTTTTT
CDR3aa: CASSLLAGRNTGELFF

v_gene: TRBV18
abundance: many
d_gene: TRBD1
j_gene: TRBJ1-2
CDR3nt: TGTGCCAGCTCAAGGACAGGTTCGGGCTACACCTTC
CDR3aa: CASSRTGSGYTF

v_gene: TRBV24-1
abundance: many
d_gene: TRBD2
j_gene: TRBJ2-3
CDR3nt: TGTGCCACCAGTGATGGGGGGGTTGATACGCAGTATTTT
CDR3aa: CATSDGGVDTQYF

v_gene: TRBV6-6
abundance: many
d_gene: .
j_gene: TRBJ2-2
CDR3nt: TGTGCCAGCAGTTACCAGGGGCTGGGCACCGGGGAGCTGTTTTTT
CDR3aa: CASSYQGLGTGELFF

v_gene: TRBV6-6
abundance: many
d_gene: .
j_gene: TRBJ2-7
CDR3nt: TGTGCCAGCAGTTATATGGTTGGCGAGCAGTACTTC
CDR3aa: CASSYMVGEQYF

v_gene: TRBV10-3
abundance: many
d_gene: .
j_gene: TRBJ1-1
CDR3nt: TGTGCCATCAGTGAGGGGCCGGGTAACACTGAAGCTTTCTTT
CDR3aa: CAISEGPGNTEAFF

v_gene: TRBV20-1
abundance: .
d_gene: .
j_gene: TRBJ2-7
CDR3nt: TGCAGTGCTTCCCAAGGGGCCTCAGTGGTATCCTACGAGCAGTACTTC
CDR3aa: CSASQGASVVSYEQYF

v_gene: TRBV5-1
abundance: many
d_gene: TRBD1
j_gene: TRBJ1-1
CDR3nt: TGCGCCAGCAGCCCTGGGACAGGGAGTGATGCTTTCTTT
CDR3aa: CASSPGTGSDAFF

v_gene: TRBV7-9
abundance: many
d_gene: .
j_gene: TRBJ1-2
CDR3nt: TGTGCCAGCAGCTTTATCGAGGACGGCTACACCTTC
CDR3aa: CASSFIEDGYTF

v_gene: TRBV7-2
abundance: many
d_gene: .
j_gene: TRBJ2-7
CDR3nt: TGTGCCAGCAGCTTACGGGCAAGATCCTACGAGCAGTACTTC
CDR3aa: CASSLRARSYEQYF

v_gene: TRBV3-1
abundance: many
d_gene: TRBD1
j_gene: TRBJ1-1
CDR3nt: TGTGCCAGCAGCCAGCTACAGGGGGCGGGCACTGAAGCTTTCTTT
CDR3aa: CASSQLQGAGTEAFF

v_gene: TRBV7-2
abundance: many
d_gene: TRBD2
j_gene: TRBJ2-7
CDR3nt: TGTGCCAGCAGCTTACAGCGGGGGGTCTCCTACGAGCAGTACTTC
CDR3aa: CASSLQRGVSYEQYF

v_gene: TRBV20-1
abundance: many
d_gene: .
j_gene: TRBJ1-1
CDR3nt: TGCAGTGCTGGGTCTGGGGTGGTGGCTGAAGCTTTCTTT
CDR3aa: CSAGSGVVAEAFF

v_gene: TRBV11-2
abundance: .
d_gene: TRBD2
j_gene: TRBJ2-3
CDR3nt: TGTGCCAGCAGCTCCGGGACTAGTTCCACAGATACGCAGTATTTT
CDR3aa: CASSSGTSSTDTQYF

v_gene: TRBV4-1
abundance: many
d_gene: .
j_gene: TRBJ1-1
CDR3nt: TGCGCCAGCAAAACTGCTGGGAACACTGAAGCTTTCTTT
CDR3aa: CASKTAGNTEAFF

v_gene: TRBV20-1
abundance: many
d_gene: .
j_gene: TRBJ1-1
CDR3nt: TGCAGTGCGAAGCGGAACACTGAAGCTTTCTTT
CDR3aa: CSAKRNTEAFF

v_gene: TRBV20-1
abundance: many
d_gene: .
j_gene: TRBJ1-5
CDR3nt: TGCAGTGCTAACCGGGGCAATCAGCCCCAGCATTTT
CDR3aa: CSANRGNQPQHF

v_gene: TRBV27
abundance: many
d_gene: .
j_gene: TRBJ1-2
CDR3nt: TGTGCCAGCAATCTGACAGGCCCGATCTATGGCTACACCTTC
CDR3aa: CASNLTGPIYGYTF

v_gene: TRBV20-1
abundance: many
d_gene: .
j_gene: TRBJ2-4
CDR3nt: TGCAGTGCTAGAGACAGGCTAGCCAAAAACATTCAGTACTTC
CDR3aa: CSARDRLAKNIQYF

v_gene: TRBV3-1
abundance: many
d_gene: TRBD2
j_gene: TRBJ2-1
CDR3nt: TGTGCCAGCAGCCTACTAGCGGGGGTCGACAATGAGCAGTTCTTC
CDR3aa: CASSLLAGVDNEQFF

v_gene: TRBV5-1
abundance: many
d_gene: TRBD1
j_gene: TRBJ2-1
CDR3nt: TGCGCCAGCTCCTCGGACAGGGACGGTGAGCAGTTCTTC
CDR3aa: CASSSDRDGEQFF

v_gene: TRBV6-2/TRBV6-3
abundance: many
d_gene: .
j_gene: TRBJ2-7
CDR3nt: TGTGCCAGCAGCTCCGGACAGCTTTACGAGCAGTACTTC
CDR3aa: CASSSGQLYEQYF

v_gene: TRBV20-1
abundance: many
d_gene: TRBD2
j_gene: TRBJ2-1
CDR3nt: TGCAGTGCCGGCGGGGGCTCCTACAATGAGCAGTTCTTC
CDR3aa: CSAGGGSYNEQFF

v_gene: TRBV6-6
abundance: many
d_gene: TRBD1
j_gene: TRBJ2-1
CDR3nt: TGTGCCAGCAGTGACAGGGAGATGAACAATGAGCAGTTCTTC
CDR3aa: CASSDREMNNEQFF

v_gene: TRBV28
abundance: many
d_gene: TRBD2
j_gene: TRBJ2-3
CDR3nt: TGTGCCAGTCTAGGTCGAGCGGGGGGGCCGAGGGGCACAGATACGCAGTATTTT
CDR3aa: CASLGRAGGPRGTDTQYF

v_gene: TRBV29-1
abundance: many
d_gene: TRBD1
j_gene: TRBJ2-1
CDR3nt: TGCAGCGTTTGGACAGGGCCGGGCCATGAGCAGTTCTTC
CDR3aa: CSVWTGPGHEQFF

v_gene: TRBV12-3/TRBV12-4
abundance: many
d_gene: .
j_gene: TRBJ1-5
CDR3nt: TGTGCCAGCAGTTTGCCCAGTCAGCCCCAGCATTTT
CDR3aa: CASSLPSQPQHF

v_gene: TRBV20-1
abundance: many
d_gene: .
j_gene: TRBJ1-6
CDR3nt: TGCAGTGCTAGAGAACAGTTAGATTCACCCCTCCACTTT
CDR3aa: CSAREQLDSPLHF